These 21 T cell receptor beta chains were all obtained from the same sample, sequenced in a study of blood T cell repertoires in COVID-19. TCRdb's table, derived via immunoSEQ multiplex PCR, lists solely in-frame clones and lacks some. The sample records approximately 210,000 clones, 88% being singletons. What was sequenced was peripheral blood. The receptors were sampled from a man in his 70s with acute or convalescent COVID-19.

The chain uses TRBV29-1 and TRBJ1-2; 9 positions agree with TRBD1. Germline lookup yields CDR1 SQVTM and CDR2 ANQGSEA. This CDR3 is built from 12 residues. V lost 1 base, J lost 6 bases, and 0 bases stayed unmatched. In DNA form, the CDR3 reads TGCAGCGTTGAAGGGACAGGGGATGGCTACACCTTC. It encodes CSVEGTGDGYTF.

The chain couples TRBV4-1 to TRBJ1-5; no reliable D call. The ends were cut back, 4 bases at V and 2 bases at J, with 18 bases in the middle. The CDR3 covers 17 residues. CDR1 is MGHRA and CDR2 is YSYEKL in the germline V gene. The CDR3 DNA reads TGCGCCAGCAGCCTCACGGCAGCGCATAACGGCAATCAGCCCCAGCATTTT. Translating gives CASSLTAAHNGNQPQHF.

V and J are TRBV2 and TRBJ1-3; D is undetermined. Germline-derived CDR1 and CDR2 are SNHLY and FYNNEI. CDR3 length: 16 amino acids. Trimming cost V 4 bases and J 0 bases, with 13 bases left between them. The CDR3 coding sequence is TGTGCCAGCAGTGGGGCAGGAACTCTCTCTGGAAACACCATATATTTT. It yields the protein CASSGAGTLSGNTIYF.

CDR3: CASSNRADTQYF. The DNA of the CDR3 is TGTGCCAGTAGTAACCGAGCAGATACGCAGTATTTT. The chain joins TRBV19 to TRBJ2-3; no clear D gene. V was clipped by 4 bases and J by 4 bases, with 6 bases between them. CDR1 LNHDA and CDR2 SQIVND come from the germline V gene (reference sequence). The length of the CDR3 is 12 residues. The full variable domain, in which reference TRBV19 and TRBJ2-3 provide the parts outside the CDR3, is DGGITQSPKYLFRKEGQNVTLSCEQNLNHDAMYWYRQDPGQGLRLIYYSQIVNDFQKGDIAEGYSVSREKKESFPLTVTSAQKNPTAFYLCASSNRADTQYFGPGTRLTVL.

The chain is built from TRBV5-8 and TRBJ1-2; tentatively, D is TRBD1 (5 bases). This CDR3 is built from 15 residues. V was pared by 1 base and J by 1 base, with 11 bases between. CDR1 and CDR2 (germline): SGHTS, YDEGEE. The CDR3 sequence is CASSLTGNLNYGYTF. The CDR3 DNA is TGTGCCAGCAGCTTGACAGGCAACCTTAACTATGGCTACACCTTC.

The CDR3 loop reads CASRTGVSYNEQFF. In DNA form, the CDR3 reads TGTGCCAGCAGAACGGGGGTCTCCTACAATGAGCAGTTCTTC. The chain uses TRBV6-5 and TRBJ2-1, with a possible D match to TRBD2 (6 bases). Per germline, CDR1 MNHEY and CDR2 SVGAGI. Trimming took off 6 bases at V and 0 bases at J, with 9 bases between the two ends. This CDR3 spans 14 amino acids.

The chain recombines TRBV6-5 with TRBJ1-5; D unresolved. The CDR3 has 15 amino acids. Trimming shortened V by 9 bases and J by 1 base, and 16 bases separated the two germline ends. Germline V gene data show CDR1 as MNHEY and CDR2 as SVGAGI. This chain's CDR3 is CASRTSRESNQPQHF. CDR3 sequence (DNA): TGTGCCAGTAGAACTAGCAGAGAGAGCAATCAGCCCCAGCATTTT.

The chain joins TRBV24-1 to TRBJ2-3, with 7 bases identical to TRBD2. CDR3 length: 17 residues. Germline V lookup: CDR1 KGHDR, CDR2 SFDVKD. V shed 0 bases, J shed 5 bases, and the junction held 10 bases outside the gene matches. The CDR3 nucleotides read TGTGCCACCAGTGATTTGGGTGGCGGGAGCGACATAGATACGCAGTATTTT. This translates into CATSDLGGGSDIDTQYF.

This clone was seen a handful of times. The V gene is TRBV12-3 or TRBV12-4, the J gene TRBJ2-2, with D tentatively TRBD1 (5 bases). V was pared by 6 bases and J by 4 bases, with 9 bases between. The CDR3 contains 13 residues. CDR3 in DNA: TGTGCCAGCAGCGTGACAGCCACCGGGGAGCTGTTTTTT. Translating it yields CASSVTATGELFF.

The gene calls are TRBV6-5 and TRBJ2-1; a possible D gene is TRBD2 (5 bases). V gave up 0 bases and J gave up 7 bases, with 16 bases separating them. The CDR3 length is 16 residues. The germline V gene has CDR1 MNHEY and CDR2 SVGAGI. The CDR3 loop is CASSYSRWAPGNEQFF. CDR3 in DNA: TGTGCCAGCAGTTACTCGAGGTGGGCCCCGGGGAATGAGCAGTTCTTC.

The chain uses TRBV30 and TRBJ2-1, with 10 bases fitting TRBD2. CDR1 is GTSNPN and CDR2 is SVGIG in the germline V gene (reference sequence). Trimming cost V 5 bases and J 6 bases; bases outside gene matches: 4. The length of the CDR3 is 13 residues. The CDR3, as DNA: TGTGCCTGGGTCGGGACTAGCGTCAATGAGCAGTTCTTC. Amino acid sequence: CAWVGTSVNEQFF.

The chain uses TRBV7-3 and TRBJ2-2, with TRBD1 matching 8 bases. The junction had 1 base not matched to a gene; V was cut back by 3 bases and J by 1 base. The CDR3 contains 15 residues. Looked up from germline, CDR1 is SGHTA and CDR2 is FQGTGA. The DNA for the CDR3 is TGTGCCAGCAGCTTCGGGACAGGGAACACCGGGGAGCTGTTTTTT. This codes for CASSFGTGNTGELFF.

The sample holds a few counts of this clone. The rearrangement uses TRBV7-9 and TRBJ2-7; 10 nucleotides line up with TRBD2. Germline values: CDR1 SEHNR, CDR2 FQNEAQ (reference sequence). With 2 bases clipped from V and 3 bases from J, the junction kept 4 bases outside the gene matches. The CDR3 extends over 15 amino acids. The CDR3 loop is CASSLTPSGSYEQYF. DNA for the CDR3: TGTGCCAGCAGCTTAACCCCTAGCGGGAGCTACGAGCAGTACTTC.

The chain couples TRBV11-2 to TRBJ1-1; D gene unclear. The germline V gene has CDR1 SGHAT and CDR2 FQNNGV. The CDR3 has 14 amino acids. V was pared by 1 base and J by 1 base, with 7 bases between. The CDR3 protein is CASSLGAGNTEAFF. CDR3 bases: TGTGCCAGCAGCTTAGGTGCAGGGAACACTGAAGCTTTCTTT.

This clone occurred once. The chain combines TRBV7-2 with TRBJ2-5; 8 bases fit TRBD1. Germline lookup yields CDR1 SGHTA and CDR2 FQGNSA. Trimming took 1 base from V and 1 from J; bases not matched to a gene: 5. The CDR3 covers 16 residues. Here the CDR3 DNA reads TGTGCCAGCAGCTTAGTGCCGGGACAGGCCCAAGAGACCCAGTACTTC. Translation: CASSLVPGQAQETQYF.

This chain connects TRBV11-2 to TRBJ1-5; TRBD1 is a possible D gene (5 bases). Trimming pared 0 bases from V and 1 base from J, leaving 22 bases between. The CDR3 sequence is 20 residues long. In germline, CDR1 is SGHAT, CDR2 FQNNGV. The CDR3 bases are TGTGCCAGCAGCTTAGATCCACGGTATTCTGTGACAGAGAGCAATCAGCCCCAGCATTTT. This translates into CASSLDPRYSVTESNQPQHF.

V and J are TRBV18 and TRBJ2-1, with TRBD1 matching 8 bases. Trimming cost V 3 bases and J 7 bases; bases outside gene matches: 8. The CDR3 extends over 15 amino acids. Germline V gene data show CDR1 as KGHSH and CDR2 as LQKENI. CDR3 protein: CASSPAGQGWNEQFF. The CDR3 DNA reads TGTGCCAGCTCACCGGCTGGACAGGGCTGGAATGAGCAGTTCTTC.

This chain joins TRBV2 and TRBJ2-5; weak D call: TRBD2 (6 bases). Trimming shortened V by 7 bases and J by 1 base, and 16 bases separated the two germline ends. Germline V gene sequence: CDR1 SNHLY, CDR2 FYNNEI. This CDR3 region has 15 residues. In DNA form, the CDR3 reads TGTGCCAGCACCAGGGAGGCCCTATCCCAAGAGACCCAGTACTTC. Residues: CASTREALSQETQYF.

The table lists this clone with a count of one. The chain's CDR3 is CASSLGQISTDTQYF. In DNA, the CDR3 is TGCGCCAGCAGCCTAGGACAGATCTCCACAGATACGCAGTATTTT. The chain uses TRBV5-1 and TRBJ2-3; D may be TRBD1 (6 bases). The length of the CDR3 is 15 residues. The germline V gene has CDR1 SGHRS and CDR2 YFSETQ. The germline V and J ends were trimmed by 4 bases and 2 bases, with 14 bases remaining between them.

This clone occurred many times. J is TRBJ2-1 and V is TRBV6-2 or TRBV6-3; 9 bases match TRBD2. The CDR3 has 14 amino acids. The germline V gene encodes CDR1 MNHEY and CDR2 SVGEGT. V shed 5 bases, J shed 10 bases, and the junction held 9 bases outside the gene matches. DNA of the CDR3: TGTGCCAGCAGTCCACCGCGGGAGGGCCACGAGCAGTTCTTC. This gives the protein CASSPPREGHEQFF.

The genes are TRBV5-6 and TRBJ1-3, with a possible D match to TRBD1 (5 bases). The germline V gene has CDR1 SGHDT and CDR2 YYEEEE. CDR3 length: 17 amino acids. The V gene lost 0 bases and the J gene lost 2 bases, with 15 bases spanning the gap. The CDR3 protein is CASSLAKIGVTGNTIYF. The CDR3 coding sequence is TGTGCCAGCAGCTTGGCCAAAATAGGGGTAACTGGAAACACCATATATTTT.